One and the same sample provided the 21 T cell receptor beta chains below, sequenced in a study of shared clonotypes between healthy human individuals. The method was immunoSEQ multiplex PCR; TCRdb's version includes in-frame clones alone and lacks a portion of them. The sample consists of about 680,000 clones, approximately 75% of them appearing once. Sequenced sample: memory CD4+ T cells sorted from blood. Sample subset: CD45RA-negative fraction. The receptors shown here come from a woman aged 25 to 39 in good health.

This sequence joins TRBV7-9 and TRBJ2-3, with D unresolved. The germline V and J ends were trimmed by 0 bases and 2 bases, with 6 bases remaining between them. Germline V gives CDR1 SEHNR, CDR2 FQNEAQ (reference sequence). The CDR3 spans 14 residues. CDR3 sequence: CASSLALITDTQYF. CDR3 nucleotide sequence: TGTGCCAGCAGCTTAGCGCTAATCACAGATACGCAGTATTTT.

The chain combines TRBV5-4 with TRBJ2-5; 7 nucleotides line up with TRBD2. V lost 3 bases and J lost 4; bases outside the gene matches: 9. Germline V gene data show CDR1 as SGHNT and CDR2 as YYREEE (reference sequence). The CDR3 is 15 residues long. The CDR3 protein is CASSYGGGPGETQYF. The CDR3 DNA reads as TGTGCCAGCAGCTACGGCGGGGGACCAGGAGAGACCCAGTACTTC.

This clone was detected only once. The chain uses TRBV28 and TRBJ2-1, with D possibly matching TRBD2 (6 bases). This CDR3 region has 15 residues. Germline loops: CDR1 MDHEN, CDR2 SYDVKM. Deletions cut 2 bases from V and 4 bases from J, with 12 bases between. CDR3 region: CASSLVAGKYNEQFF. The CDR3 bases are TGTGCCAGCAGTTTAGTGGCGGGGAAGTACAATGAGCAGTTCTTC.

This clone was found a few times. CDR3 loop: CASSPPEGHGPDTQYF. The CDR3 DNA follows: TGTGCCAGCAGCCCACCGGAGGGGCACGGCCCAGATACGCAGTATTTT. V is TRBV28 and J is TRBJ2-3; D might be TRBD2 (6 bases). The CDR3 extends over 16 amino acids. The germline V gene has CDR1 MDHEN and CDR2 SYDVKM. The V gene lost 6 bases and the J gene lost 4 bases, with 20 bases spanning the gap.

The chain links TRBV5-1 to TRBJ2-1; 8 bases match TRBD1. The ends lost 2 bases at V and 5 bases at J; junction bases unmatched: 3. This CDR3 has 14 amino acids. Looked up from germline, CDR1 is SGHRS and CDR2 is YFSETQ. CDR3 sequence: CASSFQGANNEQFF. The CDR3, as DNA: TGCGCCAGCAGCTTCCAGGGGGCTAACAATGAGCAGTTCTTC.

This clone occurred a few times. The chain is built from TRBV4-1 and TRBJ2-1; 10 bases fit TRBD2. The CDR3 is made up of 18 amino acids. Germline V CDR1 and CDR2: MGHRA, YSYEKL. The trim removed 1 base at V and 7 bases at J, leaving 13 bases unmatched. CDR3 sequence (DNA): TGCGCCAGCAGCCAAGCCCCGCCCCTAGCGGGAGATCGGAATGAGCAGTTCTTC. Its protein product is CASSQAPPLAGDRNEQFF.

CDR3 nucleotide sequence: TGTGCCAGCACTCCTTTCGGGACTACCGTCGAGCAGTACTTC. It specifies CASTPFGTTVEQYF. The chain has TRBV6-1 and TRBJ2-7; 7 bases line up with TRBD2. Germline trimming cut 7 bases from V and 6 bases from J; bases unmatched to any gene: 12. The CDR3 covers 14 residues. Germline V gene sequence: CDR1 MNHNS, CDR2 SASEGT.

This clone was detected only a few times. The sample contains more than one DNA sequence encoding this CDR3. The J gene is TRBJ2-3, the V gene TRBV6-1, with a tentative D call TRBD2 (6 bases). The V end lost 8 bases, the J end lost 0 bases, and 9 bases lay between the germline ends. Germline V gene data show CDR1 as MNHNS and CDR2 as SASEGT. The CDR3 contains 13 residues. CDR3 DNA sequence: TGTGCCAGCTCGGGGGTTAGCACAGATACGCAGTATTTT. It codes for CASSGVSTDTQYF.

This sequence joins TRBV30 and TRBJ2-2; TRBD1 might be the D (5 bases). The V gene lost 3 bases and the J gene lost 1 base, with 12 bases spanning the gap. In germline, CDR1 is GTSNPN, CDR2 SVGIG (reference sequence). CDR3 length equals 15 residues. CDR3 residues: CAWSQGLENTGELFF. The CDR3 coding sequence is TGTGCCTGGAGCCAGGGTTTGGAGAACACCGGGGAGCTGTTTTTT.

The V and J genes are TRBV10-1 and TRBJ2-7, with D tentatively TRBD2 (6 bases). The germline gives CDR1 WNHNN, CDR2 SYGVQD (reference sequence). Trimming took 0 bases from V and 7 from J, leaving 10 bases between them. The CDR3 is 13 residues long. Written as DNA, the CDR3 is TGCGCCAGCAGTGAGTCACTGGGAGGAGAGCAGTACTTC. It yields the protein CASSESLGGEQYF.

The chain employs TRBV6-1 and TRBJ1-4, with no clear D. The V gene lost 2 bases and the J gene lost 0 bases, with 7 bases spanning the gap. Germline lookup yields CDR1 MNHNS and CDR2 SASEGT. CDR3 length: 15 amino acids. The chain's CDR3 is CASSESPPTNEKLFF. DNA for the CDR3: TGTGCCAGCAGTGAAAGCCCTCCAACTAATGAAAAACTGTTTTTT.

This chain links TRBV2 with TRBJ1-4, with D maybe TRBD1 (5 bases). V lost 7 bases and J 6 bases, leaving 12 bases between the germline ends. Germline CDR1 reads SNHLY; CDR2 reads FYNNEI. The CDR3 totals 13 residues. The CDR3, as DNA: TGTGCCAGCACTCGGGGCCTATATGAAAAACTGTTTTTT. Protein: CASTRGLYEKLFF.

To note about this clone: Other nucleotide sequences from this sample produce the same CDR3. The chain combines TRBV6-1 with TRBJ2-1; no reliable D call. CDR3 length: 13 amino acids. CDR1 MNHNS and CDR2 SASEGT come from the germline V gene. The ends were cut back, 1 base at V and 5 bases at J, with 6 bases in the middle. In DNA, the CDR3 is TGTGCCAGCAGTGAAGGATTGAACAATGAGCAGTTCTTC. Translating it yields CASSEGLNNEQFF.

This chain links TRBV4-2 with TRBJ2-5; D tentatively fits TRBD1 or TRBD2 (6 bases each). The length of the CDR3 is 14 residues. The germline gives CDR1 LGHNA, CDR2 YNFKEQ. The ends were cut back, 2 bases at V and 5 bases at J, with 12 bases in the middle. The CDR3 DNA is TGTGCCAGCAGCCAAAGGCTAGGGGGGGAGACCCAGTACTTC. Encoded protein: CASSQRLGGETQYF.

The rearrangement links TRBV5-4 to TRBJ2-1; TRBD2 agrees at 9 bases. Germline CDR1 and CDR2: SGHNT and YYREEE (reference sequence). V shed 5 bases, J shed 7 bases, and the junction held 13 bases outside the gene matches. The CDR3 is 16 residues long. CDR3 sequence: CASSPRAGGLGNEQFF. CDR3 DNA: TGTGCCAGCAGTCCACGGGCGGGAGGGCTCGGTAATGAGCAGTTCTTC.

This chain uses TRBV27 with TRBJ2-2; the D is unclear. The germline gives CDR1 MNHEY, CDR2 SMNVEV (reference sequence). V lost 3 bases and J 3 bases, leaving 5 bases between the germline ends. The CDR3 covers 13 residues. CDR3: CASSFGYTGELFF. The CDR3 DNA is TGTGCCAGCAGTTTTGGATACACCGGGGAGCTGTTTTTT.

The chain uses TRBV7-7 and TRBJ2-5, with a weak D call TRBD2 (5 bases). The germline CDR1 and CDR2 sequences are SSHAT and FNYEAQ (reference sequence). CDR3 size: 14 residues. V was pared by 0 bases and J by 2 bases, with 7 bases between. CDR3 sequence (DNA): TGTGCCAGCAGCTTAGCGGGAGAACAAGAGACCCAGTACTTC. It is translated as CASSLAGEQETQYF.

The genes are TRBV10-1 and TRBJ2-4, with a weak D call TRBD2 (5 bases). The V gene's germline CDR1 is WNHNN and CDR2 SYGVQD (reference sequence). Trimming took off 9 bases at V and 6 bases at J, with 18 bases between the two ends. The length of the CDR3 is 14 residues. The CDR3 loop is CASSTQRAGNIQYF. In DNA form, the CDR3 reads TGCGCCAGTTCAACCCAGAGGGCGGGAAACATTCAGTACTTC.

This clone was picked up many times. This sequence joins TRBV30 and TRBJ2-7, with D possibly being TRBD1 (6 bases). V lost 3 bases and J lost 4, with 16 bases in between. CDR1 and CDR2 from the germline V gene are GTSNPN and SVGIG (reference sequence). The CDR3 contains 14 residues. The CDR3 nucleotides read TGTGCCTGGAGACCCGGGACAAACTCTTACGAGCAGTACTTC. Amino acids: CAWRPGTNSYEQYF.

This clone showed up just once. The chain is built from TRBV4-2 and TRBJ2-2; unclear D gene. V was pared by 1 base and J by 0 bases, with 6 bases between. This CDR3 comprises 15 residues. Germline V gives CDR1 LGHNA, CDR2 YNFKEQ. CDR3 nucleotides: TGTGCCAGCAGCCAAGCAGCCGCGAACACCGGGGAGCTGTTTTTT. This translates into CASSQAAANTGELFF.

DNA for the CDR3: TGTGCCAGCAGTCCAGAATCCGGGCTAGCGGGAGCGTGGTACGAGCAGTACTTC. It encodes CASSPESGLAGAWYEQYF. The chain couples TRBV27 to TRBJ2-7, with 10 bases identical to TRBD2. This CDR3 contains 18 residues. V shed 5 bases and J 4 bases; nucleotides not matched to a gene: 17. CDR1 and CDR2 (germline): MNHEY, SMNVEV (reference sequence).